In this sample, the clone carrying this TCR beta chain turned up a few times. This sample is drawn from a study of T-cell reconstitution after alpha-beta-depleted transplantation in children. It was with unique molecular identifiers that the TCRbeta library was prepared. TCRdb called the PCR reads again in MiXCR, with one record for every CDR3 protein. Of 500,000 or so distinct CDR3 sequences listed, approximately 30% are singletons. The CDR3 extends over 14 amino acids. V trimming: 5 bases; J trimming: 4 bases; junction bases outside the gene matches: 4. The chain carries TRBV12-3 or TRBV12-4 and TRBJ2-2, with 7 bases matching TRBD1. Specimen: PBMCs from the stem cell graft donor, collected from the stem cell graft. This sequence originates from a human donor who donated a stem cell graft to a child with aplastic anemia. The CDR3, as DNA: TGTGCCAGCAGTGAGGGACAGATCACCGGGGAGCTGTTTTTT. Protein sequence: CASSEGQITGELFF.